This T cell receptor (beta chain) was documented in a study of human thymus T cells. Study observations and caveats: In thymic and blood repertoires alike, V and J usage looked biased. Unrelated individuals had highly overlapping thymic repertoires, as reported in related research.

The CDR3 runs to 11 residues. Germline V CDR1 and CDR2: SGHTA, FQGNSA. The germline V and J ends were trimmed by 5 bases and 5 bases, with 5 bases remaining between them. The data were produced by immunoSEQ multiplex PCR, yet TCRdb's version contains in-frame clones alone and is incomplete. The profile shows under 150,000 clones, about 94% of them singletons. The thymus tissue came from resections taken during corrective heart surgery. Immunologically healthy infants in Finland undergoing congenital heart defect surgery were the donors. As to this clone: Its antigen is unidentified.

Sequenced material: thymus tissue. The clonotype comes from a boy younger than two with a congenital heart defect but otherwise immunologically healthy. The V and J genes are TRBV7-2 and TRBJ2-3; D gene ambiguous. The CDR3 DNA is TGTGCCAGCAGCGCCTTAGATACGCAGTATTTT. Its translation is CASSALDTQYF. The full variable domain, its missing parts supplied by reference TRBV7-2 and TRBJ2-3, is GAGVSQSPSNKVTEKGKDVELRCDPISGHTALYWYRQSLGQGLEFLIYFQGNSAPDKSGLPSDRFSAERTGGSVSTLTIQRTQQEDSAVYLCASSALDTQYFGPGTRLTVL.